The 9 T cell receptor beta chains in this list originate from one sample, sequenced in a study of T cells in tumors and immune-related adverse events. The method was immunoSEQ multiplex PCR; TCRdb's version includes in-frame clones alone and lacks a portion of them. This table has more than 7,000 clones, around 94% appearing once. Here the sequenced sample was lymph node tissue, taken from a patient treated with anti-PD-1 therapy. The receptors derive from a female donor with metastatic renal cell carcinoma.

This clone has just a few counts. V is TRBV5-4 and J is TRBJ1-1; D is possibly TRBD1 (6 bases). Per germline, CDR1 SGHNT and CDR2 YYREEE (reference sequence). The CDR3 runs 14 residues. V was trimmed by 0 bases and J by 4 bases, leaving 10 bases between them. The CDR3: CASSLETGSTEAFF. Here the CDR3 DNA reads TGTGCCAGCAGCTTGGAAACAGGGAGCACTGAAGCTTTCTTT.

The rearrangement joins TRBV27 to TRBJ1-1; D remains ambiguous. Germline lookup yields CDR1 MNHEY and CDR2 SMNVEV (reference sequence). V was pared by 3 bases and J by 2 bases, with 13 bases between. CDR3 size: 15 residues. DNA of the CDR3: TGTGCCAGCAGTTTCGTAGGGCAAATTAACACTGAAGCTTTCTTT. This translates into CASSFVGQINTEAFF.

The CDR3 DNA is TGTGCCAGCAGCGCCGGGACTAGTTCCTACAATGAGCAGTTCTTC. This encodes CASSAGTSSYNEQFF. The V and J genes are TRBV11-2 and TRBJ2-1, with TRBD2 identical over 8 bases. The germline V gene has CDR1 SGHAT and CDR2 FQNNGV. The CDR3 has 15 amino acids. V shed 5 bases, J shed 1 base, and the junction held 4 bases outside the gene matches.

The CDR3 region has the DNA TGTGCCAGCAGCTTAACACCACTAGGGACTGAAGCTTTCTTT. This sequence encodes CASSLTPLGTEAFF. The rearrangement uses TRBV7-2 and TRBJ1-1, with D unclear. The CDR3 length is 14 residues. Germline CDR1 is SGHTA and CDR2 is FQGNSA. V lost 2 bases to trimming and J lost 5 bases, with 12 bases between them.

The rearrangement uses TRBV19 and TRBJ1-2, with 7 bases matching TRBD1. Germline loops: CDR1 LNHDA, CDR2 SQIVND (reference sequence). The CDR3 length is 15 residues. V gave up 1 base and J gave up 4 bases; unmatched junction bases: 6. The CDR3 nucleotides are TGTGCCAGTAGTATAGCGGCAGGGGGACTCTATGGCTACACCTTC. Translating it yields CASSIAAGGLYGYTF.

For the CDR3, the DNA is TGTGCCAGCAGCCCTCAATGGGGGGGGAGGTTGGACAATCAGCCCCAGCATTTT. Residues: CASSPQWGGRLDNQPQHF. V usage is TRBV7-9 and J usage is TRBJ1-5, with TRBD1 as a possible D gene (5 bases). The V gene lost 5 bases and the J gene lost 3 bases, with 23 bases spanning the gap. The CDR3 runs to 18 residues. Germline V gives CDR1 SEHNR, CDR2 FQNEAQ (reference sequence).

J is TRBJ2-7 and V is TRBV11-3, with 11 positions matching TRBD2. CDR3 length equals 15 residues. The germline V gene has CDR1 SGHNT and CDR2 YENEEA. The J segment lost 1 base and the V segment lost 4 bases, leaving 3 bases of the junction unmatched. This CDR3 reads CASSSGLAESYEQYF. DNA of the CDR3: TGTGCCAGCAGCTCGGGACTAGCGGAGTCCTACGAGCAGTACTTC.

This chain connects TRBV28 to TRBJ1-1; 10 positions match TRBD1. V lost 5 bases, J lost 3 bases, and 6 bases stayed unmatched. Germline-derived CDR1 and CDR2 are MDHEN and SYDVKM. The CDR3 sequence is 15 residues long. The CDR3 DNA reads as TGTGCCAGCAGTGGGGACAGGGGCCGATACACTGAAGCTTTCTTT. Its protein is CASSGDRGRYTEAFF. Full variable domain (remainder filled in from reference TRBV28 and TRBJ1-1): DVKVTQSSRYLVKRTGEKVFLECVQDMDHENMFWYRQDPGLGLRLIYFSYDVKMKEKGDIPEGYSVSREKKERFSLILESASTNQTSMYLCASSGDRGRYTEAFFGQGTRLTVV.

The V call is TRBV5-1, the J call TRBJ1-1, with unresolved D. The germline CDR1 and CDR2 sequences are SGHRS and YFSETQ. The CDR3 sequence is 13 residues long. Trimming took 2 bases from V and 2 from J, leaving 7 bases between them. Here the CDR3 reads CASSFTANTEAFF. DNA for the CDR3: TGCGCCAGCAGCTTTACAGCAAACACTGAAGCTTTCTTT.